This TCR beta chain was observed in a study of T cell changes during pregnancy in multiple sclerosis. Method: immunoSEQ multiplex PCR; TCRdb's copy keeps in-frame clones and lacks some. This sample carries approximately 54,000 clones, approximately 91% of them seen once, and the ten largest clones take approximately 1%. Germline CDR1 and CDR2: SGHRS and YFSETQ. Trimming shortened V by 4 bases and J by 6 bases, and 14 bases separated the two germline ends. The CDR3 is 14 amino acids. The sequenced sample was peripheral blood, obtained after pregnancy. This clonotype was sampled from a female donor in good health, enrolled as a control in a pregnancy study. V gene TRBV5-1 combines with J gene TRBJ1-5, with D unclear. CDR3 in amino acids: CASSSEDAGQPQHF. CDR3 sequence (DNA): TGCGCCAGCAGCAGTGAAGATGCAGGTCAGCCCCAGCATTTT.